This T cell receptor beta chain was captured by sequencing in a study of vaccination effects on CD4 cells after COVID-19. About the research overall: At 16 days and one week before vaccination, a couple of convalescent patients gave samples.

This clone has a handful of counts. Antigen specificity is unknown. Other DNA sequences in the sample encode the same CDR3. Method: immunoSEQ multiplex PCR; TCRdb's copy keeps in-frame clones and lacks some. This table holds fewer than 40,000 clones, 65% to 75% found once. Viral peptide pools were used in the ViraFEST assay to expand antigen-specific CD4+ T cells, and sequencing came afterward. The authors isolated CD4+ T cells after roughly eleven days of culture. This person caught SARS-CoV-2 sometime from March to December 2020, and PCR testing confirmed the infection. Wells containing two million PBMC each were cultured with 10 IU/ml IL-2 and 7.5 to 10 ug/ml peptides. General study findings and limits: Missing from the study were early post-infection timepoints, and its convalescent patients were few. Marked clonal contraction was seen in infection- and vaccine-induced clones late after vaccination.

The sequence was obtained from a human donor who had a prior SARS-CoV-2 infection. This sample comprised CD4+ T cells from PBMCs cultured with a peptide pool, obtained before COVID-19 vaccination.

CDR3 DNA sequence: TGTGCCAGCAGCTTAGCACTAGCGGGCTCCTACAATGAGCAGTTCTTC. It translates to CASSLALAGSYNEQFF. The chain joins TRBV7-9 to TRBJ2-1; TRBD2 matches 9 bases. In germline, CDR1 is SEHNR, CDR2 FQNEAQ (reference sequence). The CDR3 is made up of 16 amino acids. With 0 bases clipped from V and 0 bases from J, the junction kept 0 bases outside the gene matches.